One and the same sample provided the 18 T cell receptor beta chains below, sequenced in a study of blood T cell repertoires in COVID-19 (dated by TCRdb to the early 2020s). Library creation used the immunoSEQ multiplex PCR assay. TCRdb limited this immuneACCESS table to in-frame rearrangements with V and J called. A share of clones is missing; checked studies link under half to unresolved V genes, and the rest is unexplained. Across this sample there are 200,000 to 250,000 clones, with around four fifths seen only once. Over 12% of the sample is held by the ten biggest clonotypes. Input material: PBMCs or T cells enriched from blood (not recorded which). The source of these receptors is a man between 35 and 55 years old who had recovered from COVID-19.

The CDR3 bases are TGCGCCAGCAGCTTGGCCGGCGGGACGGGGAATGAGCAGTTCTTC. Protein sequence: CASSLAGGTGNEQFF. The V and J genes are TRBV5-1 and TRBJ2-1, with D possibly matching TRBD2 (6 bases). Trimming removed 0 bases from V and 7 bases from J, with 14 bases in between. In germline, CDR1 is SGHRS, CDR2 YFSETQ. The CDR3 length is 15 residues.

J is TRBJ2-1 and V is TRBV4-1; D is unclear. Trimming removed 2 bases from V and 2 bases from J, with 13 bases in between. CDR1 and CDR2 from the germline V gene are MGHRA and YSYEKL. The CDR3 is 16 residues long. The CDR3 sequence: CASSQLSGNAYNEQFF. DNA of the CDR3: TGCGCCAGCAGCCAACTCTCCGGTAACGCCTACAATGAGCAGTTCTTC.

The V gene is TRBV6-6, the J gene TRBJ2-7; 7 nucleotides agree with TRBD1. The CDR3 is 16 residues long. Looked up from germline, CDR1 is MNHNY and CDR2 is SVGAGI (reference sequence). V gave up 6 bases and J gave up 0 bases; unmatched junction bases: 11. The CDR3 here is CASRRGQDPSSYEQYF. In DNA, the CDR3 is TGTGCCAGCAGGAGAGGACAGGACCCTAGCTCCTACGAGCAGTACTTC.

Only one count was recorded for this clone. The chain combines TRBV19 with TRBJ1-5; tentatively, D is TRBD1 (6 bases). Germline V gene lookup returns CDR1 LNHDA and CDR2 SQIVND (reference sequence). The CDR3 has 14 amino acids. V was shortened by 3 bases and J by 3 bases, with 9 bases between the two germline ends. The CDR3 sequence is CASSMGHSNQPQHF. In nucleotides, the CDR3 is TGTGCCAGTAGTATGGGACATTCCAATCAGCCCCAGCATTTT.

The gene calls are TRBV24-1 and TRBJ2-2; 8 bases align to TRBD1. Germline values: CDR1 KGHDR, CDR2 SFDVKD. This CDR3 comprises 16 residues. V lost 4 bases and J lost 3; bases outside the gene matches: 6. CDR3 bases: TGTGCCACCAGTGAGCGGACAGGGTATTACACCGGGGAGCTGTTTTTT. Translated: CATSERTGYYTGELFF.

This chain links TRBV5-1 with TRBJ2-7, with 12 bases fitting TRBD2. J gave up 2 bases and V 7 bases, and 7 bases lay outside the gene matches. From germline, CDR1 is SGHRS and CDR2 YFSETQ. This CDR3 is built from 15 residues. The CDR3 bases are TGCGCCAGCGGCCCGACTAGCGGGAGCGCCTACGAGCAGTACTTC. This translates into CASGPTSGSAYEQYF.

The chain carries TRBV6-5 and TRBJ2-5, with 9 nucleotides matching TRBD1. The germline gives CDR1 MNHEY, CDR2 SVGAGI. V shed 2 bases, J shed 4 bases, and the junction held 5 bases outside the gene matches. This CDR3 has 15 residues. The CDR3 coding sequence is TGTGCCAGCAGTTACGTCGGGACAGGGAGAGAGACCCAGTACTTC. It specifies CASSYVGTGRETQYF.

The J gene is TRBJ2-6, the V gene TRBV9, with 7 bases identical to TRBD1. V dropped 3 bases and J dropped 0; count of bases not matched to a gene: 9. From germline, CDR1 is SGDLS and CDR2 YYNGEE. This CDR3 is 18 amino acids long. The CDR3 coding sequence is TGTGCCAGCAGCGGGAGAGGGACAGACTACTCTGGGGCCAACGTCCTGACTTTC. It encodes CASSGRGTDYSGANVLTF.

This chain joins TRBV11-3 and TRBJ2-2; TRBD2 agrees at 7 bases. CDR1 and CDR2 from the germline V gene are SGHNT and YENEEA. Trimming took 7 bases from V and 3 from J; bases not matched to a gene: 2. The CDR3 is 13 amino acids. The CDR3 DNA sequence: TGTGCCAGCACAGCGGGATACACCGGGGAGCTGTTTTTT. It yields the protein CASTAGYTGELFF.

This clone turned up a few times. The chain employs TRBV7-2 and TRBJ2-7; D gene ambiguous. Trimming removed 5 bases at V and 3 bases at J, with 14 bases between. This CDR3 spans 14 amino acids. The germline gives CDR1 SGHTA, CDR2 FQGNSA. CDR3 nucleotide sequence: TGTGCCAGCAGCCGCTCCACATTAAACTACGAGCAGTACTTC. Encoded protein: CASSRSTLNYEQYF.

The J gene is TRBJ1-1, the V gene TRBV5-1, with 11 bases identical to TRBD1. Trimming took 4 bases from V and 4 from J; bases not matched to a gene: 6. Per germline, CDR1 SGHRS and CDR2 YFSETQ. The CDR3 has 15 residues. DNA for the CDR3: TGCGCCAGCAGCGCGGAGGGGACAGGGGGCACTGAAGCTTTCTTT. This sequence encodes CASSAEGTGGTEAFF.

Concerning this clone: Within the sample, other DNA sequences also encode this same CDR3. This rearrangement joins TRBV5-1 to TRBJ2-7; possible D gene TRBD2, 5 bases. The V end was cut by 0 bases, the J end by 5 bases, with 6 bases between. This CDR3 has 12 amino acids. Germline assignment: CDR1 SGHRS and CDR2 YFSETQ. The CDR3 here is CASSLGGHEQYF. The CDR3 region has the DNA TGCGCCAGCAGCTTGGGAGGGCACGAGCAGTACTTC.

This clone showed up just once. V usage is TRBV2 and J usage is TRBJ1-5, with D unresolved. V lost 5 bases and J 0 bases, leaving 8 bases between the germline ends. This CDR3 has 14 residues. Germline CDR1 is SNHLY and CDR2 is FYNNEI. The CDR3 is CASSLTYSNQPQHF. The CDR3, as DNA: TGTGCCAGCAGTCTGACATATAGCAATCAGCCCCAGCATTTT.

The gene calls are TRBV3-1 (or the pseudogene TRBV3-2) and TRBJ2-3; 7 nucleotides align to TRBD2. The germline V gene encodes CDR1 LGHDT and CDR2 YNNKEL (reference sequence). The J segment lost 6 bases and the V segment lost 6 bases, leaving 15 bases of the junction unmatched. This CDR3 is 16 amino acids long. CDR3 nucleotides: TGTGCCAGCAGTCTCCTCGGAGCGGGAACGGCCGATACGCAGTATTTT. It translates to CASSLLGAGTADTQYF.

This clone appeared once. The chain carries TRBV7-9 and TRBJ1-1; D call uncertain. The V and J ends lost 2 bases and 3 bases respectively, with 16 bases between them. CDR3 length: 16 residues. Germline CDR1 SEHNR, CDR2 FQNEAQ (reference sequence). The DNA of the CDR3 is TGTGCCAGCAGCTTAAGGCACAACTCGGGATACACTGAAGCTTTCTTT. Its protein product is CASSLRHNSGYTEAFF.

The chain uses TRBV10-3 and TRBJ1-1, with 7 bases fitting TRBD1. This CDR3 region has 16 residues. Germline trimming cut 2 bases from V and 7 bases from J; bases unmatched to any gene: 13. CDR1 is ENHRY, CDR2 SYGVKD, per germline. The CDR3 coding sequence is TGTGCCATCAGTGAGCCGTACATGACAGGGCTCCATGAAGCTTTCTTT. Its protein product is CAISEPYMTGLHEAFF.

This clone occurred a few times. Other DNA sequences in the same sample also yield this CDR3. This chain connects TRBV27 to TRBJ1-1; 7 bases agree with TRBD1. This CDR3 region has 16 residues. V shed 3 bases, J shed 1 base, and the junction held 8 bases outside the gene matches. Germline V lookup: CDR1 MNHEY, CDR2 SMNVEV (reference sequence). CDR3 protein: CASSLIRQGWNTEAFF. The CDR3 coding sequence is TGTGCCAGCAGTTTGATTCGACAGGGATGGAACACTGAAGCTTTCTTT.

The gene calls are TRBV7-9 and TRBJ2-7, with D maybe TRBD2 (6 bases). V was clipped by 4 bases and J by 4 bases, with 14 bases between them. The CDR3 sequence is 14 residues long. The germline CDR1 and CDR2 sequences are SEHNR and FQNEAQ (reference sequence). CDR3 sequence reads: CASSSGGTEYEQYF. The CDR3 coding sequence is TGTGCCAGCAGCTCCGGAGGGACTGAGTACGAGCAGTACTTC.